This T cell receptor beta chain was obtained from a study of blood T cell repertoires in COVID-19. Study context: The United States, Italy and Spain were the sources of the acute and convalescent COVID-19 samples. From T cells, B-cell-depleted T cells, or PBMCs came the material, which was cDNA or gDNA.

In the study's own analysis: Amplification from reference gene primers served as the basis for estimated nucleated cell counts. The repertoire was sequenced with immunoSEQ multiplex PCR; TCRdb's copy has only in-frame clones and lacks some. Clone size and the V and J calls come from that table; the DNA yielded D and trimming. Seen here are 120,000 or so clones, 85% to 90% observed once, and the top ten hold 3% to 3.5%. The CDR3 is 16 amino acids. Germline CDR1 MDHEN, CDR2 SYDVKM. The junction had 13 bases not matched to a gene; V was cut back by 7 bases and J by 3 bases. The rearrangement joins TRBV28 to TRBJ2-7, with 9 nucleotides matching TRBD2. The source material was peripheral blood. This TCR derives from a woman aged 50 to 60 with acute or convalescent COVID-19. The CDR3 here is CASTPTGSGSLYEQYF. DNA for the CDR3: TGTGCCAGCACCCCTACGGGTAGCGGGAGCCTCTACGAGCAGTACTTC.